The T cell receptor (beta chain) under discussion was sequenced for a study of blood T cell repertoires in COVID-19. Study-level background: PBMCs, B-cell-depleted T cells, or T cells were the source of the cDNA or gDNA that made up the material.

Participants reported their clinical history, and cohort assignment relied on those reports. The study counted Cohort 3 donors as recovered given two negative PCRs, clearance, or symptom resolution. As handled by the study authors: How many nucleated cells were present was estimated from reference gene primer amplification. Profiling relied on immunoSEQ multiplex PCR, and the TCRdb table lists in-frame clones only, not all of them. The V and J calls and clone size come from that table; D and trimming were worked out from the DNA. The sample records about 270,000 clones, approximately 90% being singletons. The CDR3 covers 14 residues. The V gene end was trimmed by 6 bases and the J gene end by 2 bases; junction bases not matched to a gene: 2. Germline values: CDR1 MNHEY, CDR2 SVGAGI. On this clone: At the DNA level, this CDR3 is encoded by other sequences in the same sample as well.

V is TRBV6-5 and J is TRBJ2-7, with 12 bases that match TRBD2. The sequencing input was PBMCs or T cells enriched from blood (not recorded which). The receptor's source is a man between 18 and 29 years old who had recovered from COVID-19. The CDR3 reads CASRGLAGTYEQYF. DNA of the CDR3: TGTGCCAGCAGGGGACTAGCGGGTACCTACGAGCAGTACTTC.